This T cell receptor beta chain was recovered during a study of blood T cells in healthy people across ages (dated by TCRdb to the mid-2010s). About the full investigation: In model experiments, roughly one uniquely barcoded TCR beta cDNA molecule per two T cells was captured by template switching. Donors of different ages were randomly distributed across sequencing lanes to avoid experimental bias. Four age groups were formed from the donors: young (average roughly 16 years), middle-aged (approximately 39), aged (62) and long-lived (less than 85). For two donors (one aged 18 to 30 and one aged 80 or older), the study analyzed two additional independent replicas of 1 million unique cDNA reads from the same blood draw. Using deep sequencing normalized with unique cDNA molecular identifiers, the study measured how TCR beta repertoire diversity changes with age.

General conclusions and limits of the study: Because donor CMV infection status was unknown, age-related changes in expanded clonotypes were potentially confounded. Observed TCR beta diversity per million T cells fell roughly linearly with age, and a significant reduction was already apparent by age roughly 40. The percentage of naive T cells measured by flow cytometry correlated strongly with observed TCR beta diversity. Estimates of total diversity from one million sequenced T cells were regarded as lower bounds and underestimates. Conclusive comparison of naive and antigen-experienced compartments was prevented by the profiling of bulk unsorted PBMCs. The long-lived group showed more naive CD4+ T cells, fewer expanded clones and increased TCR diversity than the aged group, suggesting age selection.

Libraries were constructed by 5' RACE. Sequenced using an Illumina HiSeq 2500. The second PCR ran for roughly 7 to 11 cycles and used a J-beta primer mix along with a sample-barcoded 5' primer. Each TCR beta cDNA molecule received a unique molecular identifier from a template-switch 5' adaptor carrying 12 random nucleotides. Each sample yielded at least 3 million CDR3-containing paired-end reads. First-strand cDNA was synthesized from all RNA with the Mint cDNA synthesis kit, primed by a TRBC-specific oligonucleotide. Following uracil-DNA glycosylase treatment, a first 18-cycle PCR with universal primers M1SS and BC2_uni_R was performed on all cDNA. The study's processing was this. Each sample was normalized by randomly selecting 1 million high-quality reads, each carrying a distinct molecular identifier. Reads sharing molecular identifiers were discarded rather than binned into consensus sequences. MiTCR, run with a Q25 quality threshold and the strictest error-elimination algorithm, handled CDR3 identification, clonotype clustering and error correction. Lower-bound total TCR beta diversity was estimated with a nonparametric unseen species model using Euler transformation. TCRdb trimmed the raw reads at Q25, called clones with MiXCR and kept productive beta chains. A single entry per CDR3 protein holds the most common genes and DNA from its merged rows. The V and J calls and clone size come from TCRdb's table, not from the authors' own analysis. The sample profile shows hundreds of thousands of distinct CDR3 sequences; more than 25% of them were found once. Of the sample, 15% to 20% falls within the top ten clones.

CDR3 length: 14 amino acids, cysteine to phenylalanine. The only DNA kept is the CDR3, 42 bases in frame from the first base. Per the germline V gene, SNHLY is the CDR1 and FYNNEI is the CDR2. The 39 donors, aged about 6 to 95 years, were systemically healthy Caucasian individuals from Russia. About 9.8 milliliters of peripheral blood were drawn from each donor into EDTA-treated Vacutainer tubes. Ficoll-Paque density-gradient centrifugation was used to isolate PBMCs, with at least 7 million obtained per sample. Trizol reagent was used to extract total RNA from the PBMCs, yielding at least 5 micrograms per sample. For every donor, an aliquot of PBMCs went through flow cytometry to measure the percentages of naive CD45RAhigh/CD27high T cells. This clonotype showed up just once. The target of this receptor is not known. Mismatch with germline at one junction end may stem from a read error.

The specimen was blood. In this chain, TRBV2 is recombined with TRBJ1-4, and possibly TRBD1, on 5 matching bases. The sequence was collected from an elderly woman in good health. The CDR3 loop reads CAAGSGLINEKRFF. The nucleotides read TGTGCCGCCGGGTCGGGGCTGATTAATGAAAAACGGTTTTTT.